Presented here are 17 T cell receptor beta chains from one specimen sequenced in a study of T cells in tuberculosis. TCRdb keeps only in-frame clones here, not all; method: immunoSEQ multiplex PCR. The table has 30,000 to 45,000 clones, about 94% seen once. Material: PBMCs. The receptors shown here come from a donor aged 10 to 29 with latent tuberculosis or without tuberculosis infection. Some clones in this sample may be carry-over from other donors' samples.

The chain has TRBV2 and TRBJ1-5, with D possibly TRBD1 on 5 matching bases. Trimming pared 0 bases from V and 3 bases from J, leaving 12 bases between. There are 16 residues in the CDR3. CDR1 SNHLY and CDR2 FYNNEI come from the germline V gene. CDR3 bases: TGTGCCAGCAGTGAAGCCCGGGGGTTCCCCAATCAGCCCCAGCATTTT. It translates to CASSEARGFPNQPQHF.

The chain combines TRBV27 with TRBJ2-1, with D possibly being TRBD2 (7 bases). Germline CDR1 and CDR2: MNHEY and SMNVEV (reference sequence). V was trimmed by 5 bases and J by 0 bases, leaving 23 bases between them. The CDR3 sequence is 19 residues long. The CDR3 sequence is CASSLSWGGAEISYNEQFF. The CDR3 DNA is TGTGCCAGCAGTCTGTCGTGGGGGGGGGCGGAAATCTCCTACAATGAGCAGTTCTTC.

V is TRBV2 and J is TRBJ2-4; no definite D call. In germline, CDR1 is SNHLY, CDR2 FYNNEI. V lost 7 bases and J lost 3, with 13 bases in between. The CDR3 has 14 residues. CDR3 DNA: TGTGCCAGCACGCCGCATGCCGGCAAAAACATTCAGTACTTC. This translates into CASTPHAGKNIQYF.

CDR3 nucleotides: TGTGCCAGCAGCAGAGGATTAGATACGCAGTATTTT. Encoded protein: CASSRGLDTQYF. The V gene is TRBV11-3, the J gene TRBJ2-3; D is uncertain. The CDR3 loop spans 12 amino acids. CDR1 is SGHNT, CDR2 YENEEA, per germline. V was pared by 5 bases and J by 5 bases, with 8 bases between.

The rearrangement joins TRBV5-1 to TRBJ1-1, with 11 nucleotides matching TRBD1. The CDR3 length is 13 residues. Germline values: CDR1 SGHRS, CDR2 YFSETQ. The trim removed 2 bases at V and 7 bases at J, leaving 1 base unmatched. The CDR3 region is CASSLGTGGEAFF. The CDR3 coding sequence is TGCGCCAGCAGCTTAGGGACAGGGGGTGAAGCTTTCTTT. Combining the CDR3 with reference TRBV5-1 and TRBJ1-1 gives the whole variable domain KAGVTQTPRYLIKTRGQQVTLSCSPISGHRSVSWYQQTPGQGLQFLFEYFSETQRNKGNFPGRFSGRQFSNSRSEMNVSTLELGDSALYLCASSLGTGGEAFFGQGTRLTVV.

This chain connects TRBV19 to TRBJ1-5; maybe TRBD1 (6 bases). Per the germline V gene, CDR1 is LNHDA and CDR2 is SQIVND (reference sequence). The CDR3 is 14 residues long. V was pared by 3 bases and J by 7 bases, with 13 bases between. The CDR3 DNA reads as TGTGCCAGTAGTATCAACCCGGACAGCCAGCCCCAGCATTTT. Encoded protein: CASSINPDSQPQHF.

The table lists this clone with a count of one. The chain is built from TRBV27 and TRBJ2-7; the match to TRBD2 covers 8 bases. Germline assignment: CDR1 MNHEY and CDR2 SMNVEV (reference sequence). The J segment lost 4 bases and the V segment lost 5 bases, leaving 13 bases of the junction unmatched. CDR3 length equals 16 residues. For the CDR3, the DNA is TGTGCCAGCAGTCCCGAGCCGGGGGGGGGCCTTTACGAGCAGTACGTC. Translation gives CASSPEPGGGLYEQYV.

V usage is TRBV10-3 and J usage is TRBJ2-7; perhaps TRBD2 as D (7 bases). Germline V gene sequence: CDR1 ENHRY, CDR2 SYGVKD. Trimming shortened V by 0 bases and J by 2 bases, and 14 bases separated the two germline ends. The CDR3 is 16 residues long. CDR3 loop: CAISESRGGITYEQYF. The DNA for the CDR3 is TGTGCCATCAGTGAGTCGAGGGGGGGAATAACCTACGAGCAGTACTTC.

This clone has only a few counts. The chain combines TRBV2 with TRBJ1-5; D not resolved. The CDR3 loop spans 14 amino acids. V lost 3 bases and J lost 4, with 10 bases in between. CDR1 SNHLY and CDR2 FYNNEI come from the germline V gene. The CDR3 sequence: CASSERSGNQPQHF. The CDR3 DNA reads as TGTGCCAGCAGTGAGAGATCGGGGAATCAGCCCCAGCATTTT. Variable domain in full (rest from reference TRBV2 and TRBJ1-5): EPEVTQTPSHQVTQMGQEVILRCVPISNHLYFYWYRQILGQKVEFLVSFYNNEISEKSEIFDDQFSVERPDGSNFTLKIRSTKLEDSAMYFCASSERSGNQPQHFGDGTRLSIL.

The chain carries TRBV5-1 and TRBJ1-1; the match to TRBD1 covers 7 bases. Germline V gives CDR1 SGHRS, CDR2 YFSETQ. The CDR3 runs 12 residues. Unmatched junction bases numbered 1, after V lost 5 bases and J lost 3 bases. The CDR3 here is CASSTGDTEAFF. Written as DNA, the CDR3 is TGCGCCAGCAGTACAGGGGACACTGAAGCTTTCTTT.

This clone was found a few times. This chain uses TRBV29-1 with TRBJ1-3; no reliable D call. CDR3 size: 13 residues. V gave up 4 bases and J gave up 3 bases, with 10 bases separating them. Germline lookup yields CDR1 SQVTM and CDR2 ANQGSEA. Here the CDR3 reads CSVAPEVGNTIYF. CDR3 coding DNA: TGCAGCGTTGCTCCGGAGGTTGGAAACACCATATATTTT. Looking up the rest from reference TRBV29-1 and TRBJ1-3 gives the full variable domain: SAVISQKPSRDICQRGTSLTIQCQVDSQVTMMFWYRQQPGQSLTLIATANQGSEATYESGFVIDKFPISRPNLTFSTLTVSNMSPEDSSIYLCSVAPEVGNTIYFGEGSWLTVV.

The DNA for the CDR3 is TGCGCCAGCAGCCAAGAAAGGGACTACGAGCAGTACGTC. This gives the protein CASSQERDYEQYV. The chain employs TRBV4-1 and TRBJ2-7; D gene uncertain. CDR3 size: 13 residues. Per germline, CDR1 MGHRA and CDR2 YSYEKL. V lost 0 bases to trimming and J lost 3 bases, with 6 bases between them.

The J gene is TRBJ2-2, the V gene TRBV11-2, with TRBD1 as a possible D gene (5 bases). Deletions cut 7 bases from V and 7 bases from J, with 13 bases between. In germline, CDR1 is SGHAT, CDR2 FQNNGV. CDR3 length: 13 amino acids. The CDR3 region has the DNA TGTGCCAGCAAAACCCAGGGTAACGGGGAGCTGTTTTTT. It specifies CASKTQGNGELFF.

The genes are TRBV28 and TRBJ1-6; TRBD1 matches 10 bases. This CDR3 is built from 19 residues. Trimming took 4 bases from V and 8 from J; bases not matched to a gene: 17. Germline CDR1 and CDR2: MDHEN and SYDVKM. The CDR3 sequence: CASSYPLSPDRGRDSPLHF. The CDR3 DNA is TGTGCCAGCAGTTACCCTCTTTCCCCTGACAGGGGGCGAGATTCACCCCTCCACTTT.

The chain employs TRBV5-1 and TRBJ1-2; 8 bases agree with TRBD1. Per germline, CDR1 SGHRS and CDR2 YFSETQ. V trimming: 4 bases; J trimming: 4 bases; junction bases outside the gene matches: 15. This CDR3 has 17 amino acids. The CDR3 loop is CASSLMRIPGTGYGYTF. CDR3 in DNA: TGCGCCAGCAGCCTCATGCGAATACCCGGGACAGGCTATGGCTACACCTTC.

The V and J genes are TRBV5-1 and TRBJ2-1; 8 bases line up with TRBD2. This CDR3 is 13 amino acids long. The V gene's germline CDR1 is SGHRS and CDR2 YFSETQ. J lost 12 bases, V lost 4 bases, and 9 bases had no gene match. The CDR3 loop reads CASSETSAVRQFF. DNA of the CDR3: TGCGCCAGCAGCGAGACTAGCGCGGTTAGGCAGTTCTTC.

CDR3 nucleotides: TGTGCCAGCAAGGACAGTGGGAACTATGGCTACACCTTC. Protein sequence: CASKDSGNYGYTF. The rearrangement uses TRBV6-6 and TRBJ1-2; weak D call: TRBD1 (6 bases). Germline V gene lookup returns CDR1 MNHNY and CDR2 SVGAGI (reference sequence). This CDR3 comprises 13 residues. Between the trimmed V and J ends, which lost 7 bases and 2 bases, there was a span of 11 bases.